The entry below gives a single T cell receptor beta chain sequence along with its context. Given a much more abundant clone one base away, this may be a read error. The same CDR3 also results from other DNA sequences found in this sample. Authors' methods: The authors estimated nucleated cell counts from reference gene primer amplification. The repertoire was sequenced with immunoSEQ multiplex PCR; TCRdb's copy has only in-frame clones and lacks some. The V and J calls and clone size were taken over from that table, and D and trimming were inferred from the DNA. Of about 220,000 clones in the sample, 82% were seen once. J was trimmed by 4 bases and V by 4 bases; bases with no gene match: 2. The V gene's germline CDR1 is LGHDT and CDR2 YNNKEL (reference sequence). This CDR3 region has 13 residues. This sample is part of a study of blood T cell repertoires in COVID-19. Study-wide background: Acute and convalescent COVID-19 samples came from the United States, Italy and Spain. PBMCs, B-cell-depleted T cells, or T cells were the source of the cDNA or gDNA that made up the material.

The sample taken for sequencing was peripheral blood. The origin of this receptor is an elderly woman with acute or convalescent COVID-19. This chain uses TRBV3-1 (or the pseudogene TRBV3-2) with TRBJ1-2, with 8 bases lining up with TRBD1. CDR3: CASSPTGGYGYTF. CDR3 bases: TGTGCCAGCAGCCCCACAGGGGGCTATGGCTACACCTTC.